A single sample is the source of the 13 T cell receptor beta chains below, sequenced in a study of OX40 agonist ivuxolimab in advanced cancers. Generated by immunoSEQ multiplex PCR, the TCRdb table keeps only in-frame clones and is missing some. The sample records 20,000 to 25,000 clones, approximately 91% being singletons. The sample was CD4+ or CD8+ T cells sorted from blood, taken in a trial of the OX40 agonist ivuxolimab. The receptors stem from an adult with an advanced solid tumor such as melanoma, head and neck, liver or kidney cancer.

This chain links TRBV28 with TRBJ1-2; D is ambiguous. Per germline, CDR1 MDHEN and CDR2 SYDVKM. Trimming stripped 5 bases from V and 1 base from J, with 17 bases between. This CDR3 has 16 amino acids. This CDR3 is CASSPPLGGLNYGYTF. CDR3 coding DNA: TGTGCCAGCAGTCCACCCCTGGGCGGGCTTAACTATGGCTACACCTTC.

The rearrangement joins TRBV5-1 to TRBJ1-1; D gene unclear. CDR3 length equals 14 residues. The V gene lost 4 bases and the J gene lost 1 base, with 11 bases spanning the gap. Germline CDR1 and CDR2: SGHRS and YFSETQ. For the CDR3, the DNA is TGCGCCAGCAGCATCGGACCCTCGAACACTGAAGCTTTCTTT. Its translation is CASSIGPSNTEAFF.

The chain recombines TRBV6-5 with TRBJ2-7; D may match TRBD1 or TRBD2 (5 bases each). V was shortened by 5 bases and J by 0 bases, with 8 bases between the two germline ends. The CDR3 is made up of 13 amino acids. The V gene's germline CDR1 is MNHEY and CDR2 SVGAGI. CDR3 in amino acids: CASSVGASYEQYF. Here the CDR3 DNA reads TGTGCCAGCAGTGTCGGGGCCTCCTACGAGCAGTACTTC.

This clone was detected only a few times. This sequence joins TRBV18 and TRBJ1-1; D gene uncertain. Germline V lookup: CDR1 KGHSH, CDR2 LQKENI. The CDR3 runs 14 residues. Trimming shortened V by 1 base and J by 1 base, and 7 bases separated the two germline ends. The CDR3 bases are TGTGCCAGCTCACCACAGAACAAGAACACTGAAGCTTTCTTT. Protein sequence: CASSPQNKNTEAFF. The complete variable domain, with remaining parts taken from reference TRBV18 and TRBJ1-1, reads NAGVMQNPRHLVRRRGQEARLRCSPMKGHSHVYWYRQLPEEGLKFMVYLQKENIIDESGMPKERFSAEFPKEGPSILRIQQVVRGDSAAYFCASSPQNKNTEAFFGQGTRLTVV.

The chain combines TRBV5-6 with TRBJ2-7; D is perhaps TRBD1 (5 bases). The germline V gene has CDR1 SGHDT and CDR2 YYEEEE. With 4 bases removed from V and 4 bases from J, the gap between germline ends came to 18 bases. This CDR3 has 15 residues. In DNA form, the CDR3 reads TGTGCCAGCAGCCTGGAGCAGGGCACGTTTTACGAGCAGTACTTC. Amino acids: CASSLEQGTFYEQYF.

The chain links TRBV7-2 to TRBJ1-1; 7 bases agree with TRBD1. With V trimmed by 4 bases and J by 4 bases, 3 bases remained unmatched. Germline lookup yields CDR1 SGHTA and CDR2 FQGNSA. The CDR3 extends over 13 amino acids. The CDR3 here is CASSSQGGTEAFF. CDR3 nucleotide sequence: TGTGCCAGCAGCTCGCAGGGGGGCACTGAAGCTTTCTTT. Full variable domain (missing parts from reference TRBV7-2 and TRBJ1-1): GAGVSQSPSNKVTEKGKDVELRCDPISGHTALYWYRQSLGQGLEFLIYFQGNSAPDKSGLPSDRFSAERTGGSVSTLTIQRTQQEDSAVYLCASSSQGGTEAFFGQGTRLTVV.

The chain employs TRBV19 and TRBJ1-1; the D gene is possibly TRBD1 (5 bases). The V gene's germline CDR1 is LNHDA and CDR2 SQIVND (reference sequence). The CDR3 covers 16 residues. V gave up 7 bases and J gave up 0 bases, with 18 bases separating them. The CDR3 spells CASKTRGPFLNTEAFF. The CDR3, as DNA: TGTGCCAGTAAAACGAGGGGTCCCTTCTTGAACACTGAAGCTTTCTTT.

The chain recombines TRBV18 with TRBJ2-7; 13 bases line up with TRBD2. Germline CDR1 and CDR2: KGHSH and LQKENI. The CDR3 covers 17 residues. Trimming removed 3 bases from V and 0 bases from J; junction bases left unmatched: 5. The chain's CDR3 is CASSPGLAGLSSYEQYF. As DNA, the CDR3 is TGTGCCAGCTCACCGGGACTAGCGGGGTTGAGCTCCTACGAGCAGTACTTC.

The chain carries TRBV7-3 and TRBJ2-5; possible D gene TRBD2, 5 bases. Germline-derived CDR1 and CDR2 are SGHTA and FQGTGA. CDR3 length equals 14 residues. V was trimmed by 1 base and J by 4 bases, leaving 10 bases between them. In DNA form, the CDR3 reads TGTGCCAGCAGCTTAAGTCCTAGCTCAGAGACCCAGTACTTC. This codes for CASSLSPSSETQYF. Full variable domain (remainder filled in from reference TRBV7-3 and TRBJ2-5): GAGVSQTPSNKVTEKGKYVELRCDPISGHTALYWYRQSLGQGPEFLIYFQGTGAADDSGLPNDRFFAVRPEGSVSTLKIQRTERGDSAVYLCASSLSPSSETQYFGPGTRLLVL.

The chain links TRBV5-1 to TRBJ2-1, with D unclear. The CDR3 spans 15 residues. Per germline, CDR1 SGHRS and CDR2 YFSETQ. The CDR3 coding sequence is TGCGCTTCCCGGGTAGGAGATAGCTCCTACAATGAGCAGTTCTTC. Amino acid sequence: CASRVGDSSYNEQFF.

The chain recombines TRBV9 with TRBJ2-2, with 9 bases identical to TRBD2. The V gene end was trimmed by 0 bases and the J gene end by 2 bases; junction bases not matched to a gene: 2. The germline CDR1 and CDR2 sequences are SGDLS and YYNGEE. This CDR3 is 16 amino acids long. The CDR3 nucleotides are TGTGCCAGCAGCGTAGCAGCGGGGGGAAACACCGGGGAGCTGTTTTTT. Amino acid sequence: CASSVAAGGNTGELFF.

The chain recombines TRBV5-1 with TRBJ1-1, with TRBD1 as a possible D gene (6 bases). Between the trimmed V and J ends, which lost 0 bases and 5 bases, there was a span of 17 bases. Looked up from germline, CDR1 is SGHRS and CDR2 is YFSETQ. The CDR3 loop spans 16 amino acids. The CDR3 DNA reads TGCGCCAGCAGCTTGGAGCAATCCAGGGGAGGGACTGAAGCTTTCTTT. Its translation: CASSLEQSRGGTEAFF.

V gene TRBV6-5 combines with J gene TRBJ2-1; D ambiguous. CDR1 and CDR2 (germline): MNHEY, SVGAGI. With 0 bases removed from V and 8 bases from J, the gap between germline ends came to 11 bases. CDR3 length: 14 residues. The CDR3 DNA reads as TGTGCCAGCAGTTACTCGAGTGGCGGCGATGAGCAGTTCTTC. This encodes CASSYSSGGDEQFF.